These 20 T cell receptor beta chains were sequenced from one sample in a study of T cell repertoires in cytomegalovirus infection. From the reads, TCRdb called clonotypes with MiXCR, one entry per CDR3 protein. Of over 25,000 distinct CDR3 sequences listed, around a fifth are singletons. Their cognate antigens are unknown. Sequenced here: CD8+ T cells from cultured PBMCs, sampled from culture after CMV antigen stimulation. The receptor source for this set is a human donor in good health (CMV status not recorded). Some clones in this sample may be carry-over from other donors' samples.

This clonotype was recorded a few times. The rearrangement uses TRBV6-2 or TRBV6-3 and TRBJ1-2, with 7 bases that match TRBD1. The J segment lost 7 bases and the V segment lost 4 bases, leaving 9 bases of the junction unmatched. CDR1 and CDR2 (germline): MNHEY, SVGEGT. The CDR3 spans 14 residues. The CDR3 DNA follows: TGTGCCAGCAGTTTGGAGGGGGCTTCGAGTGGCTACACCTTC. As protein: CASSLEGASSGYTF.

This chain joins TRBV27 and TRBJ1-1; TRBD1 matches 8 bases. This CDR3 has 12 amino acids. Germline V gene data show CDR1 as MNHEY and CDR2 as SMNVEV (reference sequence). V trimming: 10 bases; J trimming: 9 bases; junction bases outside the gene matches: 10. The CDR3 DNA follows: TGTGCCACCCTCCCCGGGACAGGTAAAGCTTTCTTT. This translates into CATLPGTGKAFF.

The V gene is TRBV7-2, the J gene TRBJ2-7; 16 bases match TRBD2. The CDR3 runs 16 residues. The junction had 7 bases not matched to a gene; V was cut back by 5 bases and J by 6 bases. Germline V gene sequence: CDR1 SGHTA, CDR2 FQGNSA. CDR3 loop: CASSTLGTSGRGEQYF. The CDR3 bases are TGTGCCAGCAGCACTCTGGGGACTAGCGGGAGGGGCGAGCAGTACTTC.

The sample holds a few counts of this clonotype. V gene TRBV12-3 or TRBV12-4 combines with J gene TRBJ1-4; D call uncertain. This CDR3 contains 14 residues. Deletions cut 6 bases from V and 0 bases from J, with 8 bases between. CDR3 sequence: CASSLGTTNEKLFF. Here the CDR3 DNA reads TGTGCCAGCAGCCTAGGGACAACTAATGAAAAACTGTTTTTT.

The chain links TRBV7-8 to TRBJ2-2; D unresolved. V lost 5 bases, J lost 7 bases, and 11 bases lay in between. There are 13 residues in the CDR3. Per the germline V gene, CDR1 is SGHVS and CDR2 is FQNEAQ. CDR3 in DNA: TGTGCCAGCAGCGCCAGTCAGGTCGGGGAGCTGTTTTTT. Encoded protein: CASSASQVGELFF.

The chain uses TRBV28 and TRBJ2-5; D could derive from TRBD1 or TRBD2 (6 bases each). CDR3 length: 16 amino acids. CDR1 and CDR2 from the germline V gene are MDHEN and SYDVKM. Deletions cut 5 bases from V and 4 bases from J, with 20 bases between. CDR3 bases: TGTGCCAGCAGTCCCCCACAGGGATCGGGAGCAGAGACCCAGTACTTC. Encoded protein: CASSPPQGSGAETQYF.

The chain couples TRBV7-2 to TRBJ2-7, with D unresolved. The V gene's germline CDR1 is SGHTA and CDR2 FQGNSA. CDR3 length: 12 residues. V was clipped by 3 bases and J by 3 bases, with 6 bases between them. CDR3 region: CASSLQNYEQYF. As DNA, the CDR3 is TGTGCCAGCAGCTTGCAGAACTACGAGCAGTACTTC. The full variable domain, rest sourced from reference TRBV7-2 and TRBJ2-7, is GAGVSQSPSNKVTEKGKDVELRCDPISGHTALYWYRQSLGQGLEFLIYFQGNSAPDKSGLPSDRFSAERTGGSVSTLTIQRTQQEDSAVYLCASSLQNYEQYFGPGTRLTVT.

V gene TRBV7-2 combines with J gene TRBJ1-5, with 9 bases that match TRBD1. The germline V gene has CDR1 SGHTA and CDR2 FQGNSA. Trimming cost V 1 base and J 0 bases; bases outside gene matches: 10. This CDR3 comprises 19 residues. CDR3 bases: TGTGCCAGCAGCTTAGGAGGGGACAGGGCATTCTATAGCAATCAGCCCCAGCATTTT. Translating gives CASSLGGDRAFYSNQPQHF.

In its sample, this clonotype was seen a few times. This chain connects TRBV7-9 to TRBJ2-6; TRBD2 matches 7 bases. The CDR3 covers 13 residues. CDR1 is SEHNR, CDR2 FQNEAQ, per germline (reference sequence). With 3 bases clipped from V and 11 bases from J, the junction kept 4 bases outside the gene matches. CDR3 bases: TGTGCCAGCAGCTTGGGAGGGCGGGACGTCCTGACTTTC. Its protein product is CASSLGGRDVLTF. The full variable domain, its missing parts supplied by reference TRBV7-9 and TRBJ2-6, is DTGVSQNPRHKITKRGQNVTFRCDPISEHNRLYWYRQTLGQGPEFLTYFQNEAQLEKSRLLSDRFSAERPKGSFSTLEIQRTEQGDSAMYLCASSLGGRDVLTFGAGSRLTVL.

The gene calls are TRBV7-6 and TRBJ1-4; D gene uncertain. Trimming took off 3 bases at V and 8 bases at J, with 13 bases between the two ends. CDR1 and CDR2 from the germline V gene are SGHVS and FNYEAQ. The CDR3 extends over 14 amino acids. CDR3 nucleotides: TGTGCCAGCAGCTTCGACTCTACTGCGGAAAAACTGTTTTTT. This codes for CASSFDSTAEKLFF.

This clonotype turned up a few times. The V call is TRBV7-8, the J call TRBJ2-1; maybe TRBD2 (6 bases). V lost 6 bases to trimming and J lost 7 bases, with 16 bases between them. CDR1 and CDR2 (germline): SGHVS, FQNEAQ. The CDR3 is made up of 14 amino acids. The CDR3 DNA reads TGTGCCAGCAGAAAAGGTGGAGGGGCGAATGAGCAGTTCTTC. This translates into CASRKGGGANEQFF.

J is TRBJ2-5 and V is TRBV28; a possible D gene is TRBD2 (5 bases). The V gene lost 3 bases and the J gene lost 9 bases, with 14 bases spanning the gap. Germline V gene data show CDR1 as MDHEN and CDR2 as SYDVKM. This CDR3 has 13 residues. The CDR3 reads CASSFSITGSQYF. The CDR3 nucleotides are TGTGCCAGCAGTTTCTCCATAACGGGGTCCCAGTACTTC. Complete variable domain (other parts from reference TRBV28 and TRBJ2-5): DVKVTQSSRYLVKRTGEKVFLECVQDMDHENMFWYRQDPGLGLRLIYFSYDVKMKEKGDIPEGYSVSREKKERFSLILESASTNQTSMYLCASSFSITGSQYFGPGTRLLVL.

At least ten counts were recorded for this clonotype. The rearrangement links TRBV28 to TRBJ2-5; D unclear. Looked up from germline, CDR1 is MDHEN and CDR2 is SYDVKM. This CDR3 has 14 residues. V dropped 1 base and J dropped 5 bases, with 11 bases sitting between them. DNA for the CDR3: TGTGCCAGCAGTTTATCGGTCAATCGGGAGACCCAGTACTTC. Its translation is CASSLSVNRETQYF.

This clonotype was counted between two and nine times. The chain links TRBV6-8 to TRBJ2-2; 7 bases fit TRBD1. The junction had 1 base not matched to a gene; V was cut back by 0 bases and J by 3 bases. The CDR3 consists of 15 residues. CDR1 is MNHGY, CDR2 SAAAGT, per germline. The CDR3 spells CASSYSTGHTGELFF. The CDR3 DNA sequence: TGTGCCAGCAGTTACTCGACAGGGCACACCGGGGAGCTGTTTTTT.

This clonotype has ten or more counts. V is TRBV7-6 and J is TRBJ1-1; D is unclear. The CDR3 consists of 17 residues. V lost 2 bases and J 2 bases, leaving 18 bases between the germline ends. Germline assignment: CDR1 SGHVS and CDR2 FNYEAQ. CDR3 DNA: TGTGCCAGCAGCTTAAGTTCGGGCAGGACGGGAAACACTGAAGCTTTCTTT. Translation gives CASSLSSGRTGNTEAFF.

The rearrangement uses TRBV27 and TRBJ2-7; no clear D gene. The ends were cut back, 0 bases at V and 4 bases at J, with 10 bases in the middle. Germline V gene data show CDR1 as MNHEY and CDR2 as SMNVEV (reference sequence). This CDR3 is built from 14 residues. CDR3 nucleotide sequence: TGTGCCAGCAGTTTATCGGAAGTGGGGTACGAGCAGTACTTC. Its protein product is CASSLSEVGYEQYF.

This clonotype came up many times. The chain joins TRBV12-3 or TRBV12-4 to TRBJ2-3; 7 bases are a match to TRBD1. Trimming took 5 bases from V and 0 from J; bases not matched to a gene: 5. The CDR3 is made up of 15 amino acids. CDR3 coding DNA: TGTGCCAGCAGTCTAGGGACAGCTAGCACAGATACGCAGTATTTT. Amino acids: CASSLGTASTDTQYF.

J is TRBJ2-2 and V is TRBV6-4, with 7 bases lining up with TRBD2. With 6 bases clipped from V and 5 bases from J, the junction kept 3 bases outside the gene matches. The CDR3 loop spans 13 amino acids. CDR1 MRHNA and CDR2 SNTAGT come from the germline V gene. Here the CDR3 DNA reads TGTGCCAGCAGCGTAGCGGGTACCGGGGAGCTGTTTTTT. It codes for CASSVAGTGELFF.

A word on this clonotype: This sequence may be a read error, since a much larger clone differs from it by one base. The J gene is TRBJ2-3, the V gene TRBV11-2, with D possibly TRBD2 on 7 matching bases. The CDR3 has 17 residues. Trimming stripped 5 bases from V and 1 base from J, with 19 bases between. Germline loops: CDR1 SGHAT, CDR2 FQNNGV. In DNA, the CDR3 is TGTGCCAGCAGCCCATTCAATACAGGGAGGGGCACAGATACGCAGTATTTT. Translated, it gives CASSPFNTGRGTDTQYF.

The CDR3 DNA follows: TGTGCCAGCAGTCTTTCTCCCTACAATGAGCAGTTCTTC. It translates to CASSLSPYNEQFF. The chain carries TRBV27 and TRBJ2-1; no clear D gene. The CDR3 spans 13 residues. Germline V gene data show CDR1 as MNHEY and CDR2 as SMNVEV (reference sequence). The germline V and J ends were trimmed by 5 bases and 2 bases, with 7 bases remaining between them.